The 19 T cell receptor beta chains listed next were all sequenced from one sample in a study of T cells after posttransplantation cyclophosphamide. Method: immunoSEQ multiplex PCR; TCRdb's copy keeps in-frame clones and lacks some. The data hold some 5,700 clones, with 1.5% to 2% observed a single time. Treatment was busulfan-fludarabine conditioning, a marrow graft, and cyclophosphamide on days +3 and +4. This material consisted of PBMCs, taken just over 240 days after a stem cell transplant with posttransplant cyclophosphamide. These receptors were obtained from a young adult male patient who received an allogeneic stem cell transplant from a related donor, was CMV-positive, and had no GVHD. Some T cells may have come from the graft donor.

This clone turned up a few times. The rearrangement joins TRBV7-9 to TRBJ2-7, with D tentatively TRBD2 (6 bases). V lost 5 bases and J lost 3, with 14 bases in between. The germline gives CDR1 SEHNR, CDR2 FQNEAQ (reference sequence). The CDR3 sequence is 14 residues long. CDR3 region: CASSHGTSIYEQYF. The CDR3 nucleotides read TGTGCCAGCAGCCATGGGACTTCAATCTACGAGCAGTACTTC.

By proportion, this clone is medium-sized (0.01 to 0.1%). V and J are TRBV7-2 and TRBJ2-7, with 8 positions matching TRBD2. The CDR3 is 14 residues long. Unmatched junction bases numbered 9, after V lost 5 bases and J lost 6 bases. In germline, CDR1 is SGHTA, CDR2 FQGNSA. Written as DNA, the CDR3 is TGTGCCAGCAGCCCCTGGGTTGCGGGAGGCGAGCAGTACTTC. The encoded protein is CASSPWVAGGEQYF.

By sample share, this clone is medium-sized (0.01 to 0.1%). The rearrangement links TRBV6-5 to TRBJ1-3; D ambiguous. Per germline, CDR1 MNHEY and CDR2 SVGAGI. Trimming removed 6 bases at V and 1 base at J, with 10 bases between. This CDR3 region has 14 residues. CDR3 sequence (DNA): TGTGCCAGCAGGGGCCTACCTTCTGGAAACACCATATATTTT. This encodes CASRGLPSGNTIYF.

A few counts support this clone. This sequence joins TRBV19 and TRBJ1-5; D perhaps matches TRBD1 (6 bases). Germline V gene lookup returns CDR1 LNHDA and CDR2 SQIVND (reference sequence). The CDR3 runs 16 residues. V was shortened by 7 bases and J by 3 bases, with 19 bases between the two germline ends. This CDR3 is CASIQGGGSFNQPQHF. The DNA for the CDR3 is TGTGCCAGTATACAGGGTGGTGGGTCCTTCAATCAGCCCCAGCATTTT.

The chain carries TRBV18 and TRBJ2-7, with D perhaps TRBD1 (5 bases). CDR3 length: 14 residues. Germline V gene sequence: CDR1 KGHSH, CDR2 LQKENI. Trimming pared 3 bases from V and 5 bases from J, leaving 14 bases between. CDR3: CASSPKVEGDEQYF. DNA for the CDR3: TGTGCCAGCTCACCCAAGGTCGAAGGGGACGAGCAGTACTTC.

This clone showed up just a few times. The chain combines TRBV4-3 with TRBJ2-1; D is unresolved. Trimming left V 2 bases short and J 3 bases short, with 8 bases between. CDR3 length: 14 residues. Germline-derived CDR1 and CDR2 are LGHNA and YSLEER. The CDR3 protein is CASSQLANYNEQFF. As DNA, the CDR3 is TGCGCCAGCAGCCAATTAGCAAACTACAATGAGCAGTTCTTC.

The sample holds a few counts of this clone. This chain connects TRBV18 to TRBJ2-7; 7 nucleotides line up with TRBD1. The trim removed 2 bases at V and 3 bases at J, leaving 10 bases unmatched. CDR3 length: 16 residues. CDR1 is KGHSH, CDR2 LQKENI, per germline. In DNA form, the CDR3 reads TGTGCCAGCTCACCAGCGGACACGGGACAGTTCTACGAGCAGTACTTC. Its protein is CASSPADTGQFYEQYF.

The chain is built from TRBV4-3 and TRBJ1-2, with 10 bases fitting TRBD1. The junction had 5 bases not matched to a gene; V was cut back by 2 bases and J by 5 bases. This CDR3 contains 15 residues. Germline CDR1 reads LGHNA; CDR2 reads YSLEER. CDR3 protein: CASSQLPGQGYGYTF. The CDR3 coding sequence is TGCGCCAGCAGCCAATTACCGGGACAGGGGTATGGCTACACCTTC.

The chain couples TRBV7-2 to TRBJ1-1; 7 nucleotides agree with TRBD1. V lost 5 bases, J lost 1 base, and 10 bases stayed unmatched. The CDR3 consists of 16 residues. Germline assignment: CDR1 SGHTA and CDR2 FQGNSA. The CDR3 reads CASSQRQGFSNTEAFF. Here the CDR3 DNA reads TGTGCCAGCAGCCAACGACAGGGCTTCTCGAACACTGAAGCTTTCTTT.

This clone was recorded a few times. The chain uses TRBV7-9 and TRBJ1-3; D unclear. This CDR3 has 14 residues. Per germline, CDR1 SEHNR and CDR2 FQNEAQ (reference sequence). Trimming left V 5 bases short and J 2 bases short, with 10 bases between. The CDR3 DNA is TGTGCCAGCAGCAAGCGGGGAGCTGGAAACACCATATATTTT. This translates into CASSKRGAGNTIYF.

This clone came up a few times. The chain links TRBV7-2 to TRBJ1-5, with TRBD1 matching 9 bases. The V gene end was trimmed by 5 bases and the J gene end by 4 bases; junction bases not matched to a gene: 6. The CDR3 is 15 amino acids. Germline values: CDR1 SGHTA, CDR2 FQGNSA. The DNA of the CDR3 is TGTGCCAGCAGCAGGACAGGGGCATTTAATCAGCCCCAGCATTTT. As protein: CASSRTGAFNQPQHF.

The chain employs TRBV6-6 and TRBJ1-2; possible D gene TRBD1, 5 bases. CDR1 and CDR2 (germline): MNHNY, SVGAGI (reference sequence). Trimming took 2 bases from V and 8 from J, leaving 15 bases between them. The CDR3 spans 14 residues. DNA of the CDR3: TGTGCCAGCAGTTACCCCCAAGGGGCGGAGGGCTACACCTTC. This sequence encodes CASSYPQGAEGYTF.

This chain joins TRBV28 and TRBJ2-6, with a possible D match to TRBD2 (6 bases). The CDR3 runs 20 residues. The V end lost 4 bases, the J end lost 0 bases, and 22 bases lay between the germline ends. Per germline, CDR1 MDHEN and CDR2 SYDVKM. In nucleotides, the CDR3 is TGTGCCAGCAGTTACCCAACTTTACGGCGGGATAACTCTGGGGCCAACGTCCTGACTTTC. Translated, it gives CASSYPTLRRDNSGANVLTF.

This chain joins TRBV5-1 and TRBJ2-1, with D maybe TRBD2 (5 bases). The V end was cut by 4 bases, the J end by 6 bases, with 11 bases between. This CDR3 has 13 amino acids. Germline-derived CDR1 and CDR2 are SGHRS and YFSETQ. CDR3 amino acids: CASSLAGINEQFF. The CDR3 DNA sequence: TGCGCCAGCAGCCTTGCGGGTATCAATGAGCAGTTCTTC.

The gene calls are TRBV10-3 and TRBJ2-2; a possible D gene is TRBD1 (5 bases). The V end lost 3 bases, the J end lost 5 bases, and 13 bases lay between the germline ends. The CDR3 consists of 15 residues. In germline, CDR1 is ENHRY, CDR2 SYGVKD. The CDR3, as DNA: TGTGCCATCAGTGATTTGCAGGGTGGAACCGGGGAGCTGTTTTTT. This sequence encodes CAISDLQGGTGELFF.

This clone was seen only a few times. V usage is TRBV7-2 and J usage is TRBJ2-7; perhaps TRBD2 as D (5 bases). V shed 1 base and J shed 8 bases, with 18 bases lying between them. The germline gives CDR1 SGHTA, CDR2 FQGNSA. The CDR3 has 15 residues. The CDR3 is CASSLGAALEGKQYF. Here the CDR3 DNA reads TGTGCCAGCAGCTTAGGGGCAGCCCTTGAGGGCAAGCAGTACTTC.

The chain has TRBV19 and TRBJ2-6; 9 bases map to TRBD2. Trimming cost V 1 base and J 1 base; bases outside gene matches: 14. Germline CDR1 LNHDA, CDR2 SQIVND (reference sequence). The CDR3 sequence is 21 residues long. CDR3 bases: TGTGCCAGTAGTATAGGTAGCGGGTGGCGGGGGGGGCCGTCTGGGGCCAACGTCCTGACTTTC. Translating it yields CASSIGSGWRGGPSGANVLTF. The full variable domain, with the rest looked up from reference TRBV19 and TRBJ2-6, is DGGITQSPKYLFRKEGQNVTLSCEQNLNHDAMYWYRQDPGQGLRLIYYSQIVNDFQKGDIAEGYSVSREKKESFPLTVTSAQKNPTAFYLCASSIGSGWRGGPSGANVLTFGAGSRLTVL.

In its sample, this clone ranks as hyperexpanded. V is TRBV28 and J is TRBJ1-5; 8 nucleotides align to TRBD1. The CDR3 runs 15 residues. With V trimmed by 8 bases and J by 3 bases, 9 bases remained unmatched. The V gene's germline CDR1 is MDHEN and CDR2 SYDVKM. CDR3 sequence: CASLPKTGDNQPQHF. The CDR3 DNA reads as TGTGCCAGCTTGCCTAAGACAGGGGACAATCAGCCCCAGCATTTT.

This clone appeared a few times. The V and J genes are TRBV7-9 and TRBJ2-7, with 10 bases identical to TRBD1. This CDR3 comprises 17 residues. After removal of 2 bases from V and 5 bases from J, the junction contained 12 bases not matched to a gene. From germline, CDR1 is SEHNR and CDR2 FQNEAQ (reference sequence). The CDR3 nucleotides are TGTGCCAGCAGCTTAATTTGGTCAGGGACAGGGGAACACGAGCAGTACTTC. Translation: CASSLIWSGTGEHEQYF.